These 8 T cell receptor beta chains were sequenced from one sample in a study of cytomegalovirus exposure and HLA in healthy donors. 13 Jbeta primers and 60 Vbeta primers were used for the PCR. Repertoires were generated with immunoSEQ multiplex PCR, while TCRdb's copy carries only in-frame clones and drops some. The sample holds 130,000 or so clones, over 75% seen once. The sequenced material came from PBMCs. All receptors derive from a man younger than 30 in good health and CMV-seropositive.

The CDR3 nucleotides are TGTGCCAGCAGCTTAAACTCCCAATATAATGAGCAGTTCTTC. It is translated as CASSLNSQYNEQFF. This sequence joins TRBV7-3 and TRBJ2-1, with unresolved D. In germline, CDR1 is SGHTA, CDR2 FQGTGA. This CDR3 contains 14 residues. Trimming removed 1 base from V and 7 bases from J, with 11 bases in between.

The chain joins TRBV19 to TRBJ1-1, with 7 nucleotides matching TRBD1. The length of the CDR3 is 14 residues. Germline loops: CDR1 LNHDA, CDR2 SQIVND (reference sequence). V shed 5 bases, J shed 3 bases, and the junction held 6 bases outside the gene matches. The CDR3 reads CASSGGQYYTEAFF. The DNA of the CDR3 is TGTGCCAGTAGTGGGGGACAGTACTACACTGAAGCTTTCTTT.

V is TRBV4-1 and J is TRBJ1-2; the D is unclear. The germline CDR1 and CDR2 sequences are MGHRA and YSYEKL. The V and J ends lost 1 base and 8 bases respectively, with 8 bases between them. The CDR3 has 12 amino acids. This CDR3 reads CASSQVPGGYTF. As DNA, the CDR3 is TGCGCCAGCAGCCAAGTTCCGGGAGGCTACACCTTC.

The chain links TRBV7-9 to TRBJ2-5, with D unclear. This CDR3 is built from 11 residues. The V gene's germline CDR1 is SEHNR and CDR2 FQNEAQ (reference sequence). Trimming left V 6 bases short and J 8 bases short, with 10 bases between. Here the CDR3 DNA reads TGTGCCAGCAGAGTTACAGACACCCAGTACTTC. It codes for CASRVTDTQYF. Drawing the rest from reference TRBV7-9 and TRBJ2-5, the complete variable domain is DTGVSQNPRHKITKRGQNVTFRCDPISEHNRLYWYRQTLGQGPEFLTYFQNEAQLEKSRLLSDRFSAERPKGSFSTLEIQRTEQGDSAMYLCASRVTDTQYFGPGTRLLVL.

The chain links TRBV5-6 to TRBJ1-5; the D is unclear. Germline V gene lookup returns CDR1 SGHDT and CDR2 YYEEEE. V lost 0 bases, J lost 7 bases, and 14 bases lay in between. The length of the CDR3 is 15 residues. The DNA for the CDR3 is TGTGCCAGCAGCTTGGCCATACGGGGTGGGCAGCCCCAGCATTTT. It specifies CASSLAIRGGQPQHF.

The chain links TRBV4-2 to TRBJ2-5; D not resolved. The last part of the DNA fits TRBJ2-7 better; the J call may be wrong. The CDR3 loop spans 14 amino acids. Germline CDR1 is LGHNA and CDR2 is YNFKEQ. CDR3 nucleotide sequence: TGTGCCAGCAGCCAAGACCCGGGTTCCTACGAGCAGTACTTC. Its translation is CASSQDPGSYEQYF.

The CDR3 sequence is CASSLASGGTTEAFF. As DNA, the CDR3 is TGTGCCAGCAGCTTAGCCTCAGGGGGCACCACTGAAGCTTTCTTT. The J gene is TRBJ1-1, the V gene TRBV7-9, with 8 bases fitting TRBD1. CDR3 length: 15 residues. V gave up 0 bases and J gave up 4 bases; unmatched junction bases: 4. The germline V gene has CDR1 SEHNR and CDR2 FQNEAQ (reference sequence).

The gene calls are TRBV30 and TRBJ2-7, with unresolved D. CDR1 GTSNPN and CDR2 SVGIG come from the germline V gene (reference sequence). Trimming removed 0 bases at V and 3 bases at J, with 6 bases between. CDR3 length: 12 residues. The CDR3 here is CAWSVSLYEQYF. The CDR3 DNA is TGTGCCTGGAGTGTATCACTCTACGAGCAGTACTTC.